What follows describes a single T cell receptor beta chain. Its specificity is unknown. This entry belongs to a study of shared clonotypes between healthy human individuals. Study as a whole: Each donor contributed plates that comprised three CD4 naive, three CD4 memory, two CD8 naive and one CD8 memory. General study findings and limits: Few donors restricted represented genetic and exposure-history diversity.

The CDR3 is 13 amino acids. Deletions cut 7 bases from V and 3 bases from J, with 12 bases between. Germline values: CDR1 MNHNS, CDR2 SASEGT. Investigators divided CD4+ cells into CD45RA+ naive and CD45RA-negative memory subsets. Sequenced by immunoSEQ multiplex PCR; TCRdb stores in-frame clones only, minus some. This repertoire shows 2 million to 2.5 million clones, over 85% found once; its top ten account for roughly 0.13%. Specimen: naive CD4+ T cells sorted from blood. Subset: CD45RA+ positively selected. The V and J genes are TRBV6-1 and TRBJ1-2; tentative D call: TRBD1 (5 bases). This TCR came from a man between 18 and 35 years old in good health. The CDR3 protein is CASKGARDYGYTF. CDR3 sequence (DNA): TGTGCCAGCAAAGGGGCGCGGGACTATGGCTACACCTTC.